These T cell receptor beta chains were read from a single sample in a study of early T cells in non-severe SARS-CoV-2 infection. TCRdb reprocessed the 5' RACE reads with MiXCR, giving one entry per CDR3 protein. The top ten clones hold roughly 1.2% of a sample with 70,000 or so distinct CDR3 sequences, under 15% of them seen once. The specimen sequenced was whole blood. The receptor set was obtained from an adult who was a healthcare worker with PCR-confirmed SARS-CoV-2 infection or an uninfected control (not recorded which). The CDR3 runs from the conserved cysteine through the conserved F or W. A D gene is named only where the DNA matches it firmly. Rows give clone size only sometimes, using once, few, many, or a class for an expanded clone.

TRBD1,TRBJ2-3,many,TRBV24-1,CATSDRQGSDTQYF,TGTGCCACCAGTGATCGACAGGGGTCAGATACGCAGTATTTT
TRBD1,TRBJ2-7,many,TRBV15,CATSRGTGGRYEQYF,TGTGCCACCAGCAGAGGGACAGGGGGCCGGTACGAGCAGTACTTC
TRBD1,TRBJ1-2,many,TRBV19,CASSIGQGAYGYTF,TGTGCCAGTAGTATAGGCCAGGGGGCCTATGGCTACACCTTC
.,TRBJ2-7,many,TRBV6-6,CASRHLRDNSYEQYF,TGTGCCAGCAGACATCTCCGGGACAACTCCTACGAGCAGTACTTC
TRBD1,TRBJ2-7,many,TRBV29-1,CSVDGTGSYEQYF,TGCAGCGTTGACGGGACAGGGTCCTACGAGCAGTACTTC
.,TRBJ2-1,few,TRBV27,CASSSLRVVMAQFF,TGTGCCAGCAGTTCCCTCCGCGTAGTGATGGCGCAGTTCTTC
.,TRBJ1-5,many,TRBV7-8,CASSLQGNSNQPQHF,TGTGCCAGCAGTTTACAGGGAAATAGCAATCAGCCCCAGCATTTT
TRBD2,TRBJ2-5,few,TRBV7-8,CASSSYPRGQETQYF,TGTGCCAGCAGCTCCTACCCGCGGGGGCAAGAGACCCAGTACTTC
TRBD1,TRBJ2-2,many,TRBV6-6,CASSSTGDIGTGELFF,TGTGCCAGCAGTTCGACAGGGGATATAGGTACCGGGGAGCTGTTTTTT
.,TRBJ2-4,few,TRBV7-8,CASSSRTAVAKNIQYF,TGTGCCAGCAGCTCCAGGACGGCAGTAGCCAAAAACATTCAGTACTTC
.,TRBJ1-2,many,TRBV7-9,CASSWDNYGYTF,TGTGCCAGCAGCTGGGATAACTATGGCTACACCTTC
TRBD2,TRBJ2-2,few,TRBV7-2,CASSLPYGTSGKANTGELFF,TGTGCCAGCAGCTTACCTTATGGGACTAGCGGGAAGGCGAACACCGGGGAGCTGTTTTTT
TRBD2,TRBJ2-3,.,TRBV9,CASSARTGTIDARDTQYF,TGTGCCAGCAGCGCTCGAACCGGGACTATAGATGCCAGAGATACGCAGTATTTT
TRBD1,TRBJ1-2,many,TRBV7-9,CASSSLDRKGYGYTF,TGTGCCAGCAGCTCCCTGGACAGGAAAGGATATGGCTACACCTTC
TRBD1,TRBJ1-5,many,TRBV28,CASRRRQGDRNQPQHF,TGTGCCAGCAGGAGACGACAGGGGGACAGAAATCAGCCCCAGCATTTT
.,TRBJ1-2,many,TRBV3-1,CASSQSGGLNYGYTF,TGTGCCAGCAGCCAATCCGGCGGACTTAACTATGGCTACACCTTC
TRBD1,TRBJ1-1,many,TRBV4-3,CASSQGQGVNTEAFF,TGCGCCAGCAGCCAAGGACAGGGAGTAAACACTGAAGCTTTCTTT
TRBD2,TRBJ2-7,.,TRBV6-5,CASSYGRGSSHEQYF,TGTGCCAGCAGTTACGGTCGCGGGAGCTCCCACGAGCAGTACTTC
TRBD2,TRBJ2-5,many,TRBV10-3,CAIRFSGSEGETQYF,TGTGCCATCAGGTTTAGCGGGAGCGAGGGAGAGACCCAGTACTTC
.,TRBJ1-1,.,TRBV29-1,CSVDTPTAGSTEAFF,TGCAGCGTTGACACCCCCACAGCTGGGAGCACTGAAGCTTTCTTT
.,TRBJ2-3,many,TRBV6-5,CASSYSGGPRTDTQYF,TGTGCCAGCAGTTACTCGGGGGGGCCGCGCACAGATACGCAGTATTTT
TRBD1,TRBJ2-3,.,TRBV29-1,CSSWGTGGTDTQYF,TGCAGTTCATGGGGAACAGGGGGCACAGATACGCAGTATTTT
TRBD1,TRBJ2-5,many,TRBV20-1,CSATTGKETQYF,TGCAGTGCAACGACAGGGAAAGAGACCCAGTACTTC
.,TRBJ1-6,many,TRBV7-2,CASRSSRAEEDSPLHF,TGTGCCAGCAGATCCTCTCGGGCCGAGGAGGACTCACCCCTCCACTTT
TRBD1,TRBJ2-1,many,TRBV10-3,CAISESLRGLNEQFF,TGTGCCATCAGTGAGTCGTTGAGGGGGCTGAATGAGCAGTTCTTC
.,TRBJ2-1,few,TRBV28,CASSGGAPYEQFF,TGTGCCAGCAGTGGGGGGGCCCCCTATGAGCAGTTCTTC
TRBD2,TRBJ2-2,many,TRBV4-3,CASSPSGRTGELFF,TGCGCCAGCAGCCCTAGCGGGAGAACCGGGGAGCTGTTTTTT
TRBD2,TRBJ2-7,many,TRBV20-1,CSVGRGSSYEQYF,TGCAGTGTTGGGAGGGGTAGCTCCTACGAGCAGTACTTC
.,TRBJ1-5,many,TRBV7-8,CASSPDARFPYSNQPQHF,TGTGCCAGCAGCCCCGACGCAAGGTTCCCATATAGCAATCAGCCCCAGCATTTT
.,TRBJ1-4,many,TRBV5-1,CATSLEGSDEKLFF,TGCGCCACCAGCCTTGAAGGATCAGATGAAAAACTGTTTTTT
.,TRBJ2-2,many,TRBV12-3/TRBV12-4,CASSYGQGAGELFF,TGTGCCAGCAGTTACGGCCAGGGAGCCGGGGAGCTGTTTTTT
.,TRBJ2-4,many,TRBV12-5,CASGSAGTENIQYF,TGTGCTAGTGGTTCCGCCGGGACGGAAAACATTCAGTACTTC
.,TRBJ1-2,many,TRBV4-3,CASSQEISTVYGYTF,TGCGCCAGCAGCCAAGAGATTAGTACAGTCTATGGCTACACCTTC
.,TRBJ1-3,few,TRBV9,CASSVGSGLSGNTIYF,TGTGCCAGCAGCGTAGGGTCTGGGCTCTCTGGAAACACCATATATTTT
TRBD1,TRBJ1-1,.,TRBV28,CARPRQGGTEAFF,TGTGCCAGACCTCGACAGGGGGGAACTGAAGCTTTCTTT
.,TRBJ1-1,many,TRBV20-1,CSAIPGNTEAFF,TGCAGTGCTATCCCCGGGAACACTGAAGCTTTCTTT
.,TRBJ1-2,many,TRBV7-9,CASSPKYYGYTF,TGTGCCAGCAGTCCCAAATACTATGGCTACACCTTC
TRBD1,TRBJ1-4,many,TRBV11-2,CASRPGQSLSTNEKLFF,TGTGCCAGCAGGCCGGGACAGAGCCTTTCAACTAATGAAAAACTGTTTTTT
.,TRBJ2-3,.,TRBV28,CASSLSGVRDTQYF,TGTGCCAGCAGTTTGTCGGGAGTGAGAGATACGCAGTATTTT
TRBD2,TRBJ2-3,many,TRBV7-8,CASSSRASGGTDTQYF,TGTGCCAGCAGCTCGAGAGCGAGCGGGGGGACAGATACGCAGTATTTT
.,TRBJ2-2,.,TRBV3-1,CASSQVSGELFF,TGTGCCAGCAGCCAAGTCTCCGGGGAGCTGTTTTTT
.,TRBJ2-7,many,TRBV18,CASSSVSYEQYF,TGTGCCAGCTCATCCGTCTCCTACGAGCAGTACTTC
TRBD2,TRBJ2-1,.,TRBV3-1,CASSGLAGPYNEQFF,TGTGCCAGCAGCGGGCTAGCGGGGCCCTACAATGAGCAGTTCTTC
.,TRBJ2-1,many,TRBV11-2,CASSLDYSMDISRGWGNEQFF,TGTGCCAGCAGCTTAGACTACTCGATGGACATCAGCCGTGGATGGGGCAATGAGCAGTTCTTC
TRBD1,TRBJ2-3,many,TRBV13,CASSYRQGLDTQYF,TGTGCCAGCAGCTACAGACAGGGTTTAGATACGCAGTATTTT
TRBD1,TRBJ1-1,many,TRBV5-1,CASSPDRGYTEAFF,TGCGCCAGCAGCCCGGACAGGGGGTACACTGAAGCTTTCTTT
.,TRBJ2-1,many,TRBV7-9,CASRPWGVKVDEQFF,TGTGCCAGCAGGCCATGGGGTGTGAAGGTCGATGAGCAGTTCTTC
.,TRBJ1-6,.,TRBV13,CASTLGGDHSPLHF,TGTGCCAGCACCCTGGGCGGAGATCATTCACCCCTCCACTTT
TRBD1,TRBJ2-6,few,TRBV7-2,CASSLTWTGLAAGANVLTF,TGTGCCAGCAGCTTGACTTGGACAGGGTTAGCGGCTGGGGCCAACGTCCTGACTTTC
.,TRBJ2-1,.,TRBV5-5,CASNLLRGSSSYNEQFF,TGTGCCAGCAACCTTTTGAGGGGGTCTAGCTCCTACAATGAGCAGTTCTTC
.,TRBJ2-3,many,TRBV2,CATRDSRSTDTQYF,TGTGCCACAAGGGACTCGAGGAGCACAGATACGCAGTATTTT
.,TRBJ1-1,many,TRBV10-3,CAIWDWGAGDTEAFF,TGTGCCATCTGGGATTGGGGGGCGGGGGACACTGAAGCTTTCTTT
.,TRBJ2-3,many,TRBV7-9,CASSHRDPSQLRTQYF,TGTGCCAGCAGCCACAGGGACCCCAGCCAACTCCGTACGCAGTATTTT
TRBD1,TRBJ1-1,many,TRBV15,CATSRGQRDREAEAFF,TGTGCCACCAGCAGAGGTCAACGGGACAGGGAAGCCGAAGCTTTCTTT
.,TRBJ2-4,many,TRBV11-2,CASSLDQGRFAEAKNIQYF,TGTGCCAGCAGCTTAGATCAGGGGAGATTCGCGGAAGCCAAAAACATTCAGTACTTC
.,TRBJ1-1,many,TRBV7-2,CASSLKGKNTEAFF,TGTGCCAGCAGCTTAAAGGGGAAGAACACTGAAGCTTTCTTT
TRBD2,TRBJ2-1,many,TRBV4-3,CASSQEGMTSGYNEQFF,TGCGCCAGCAGCCAAGAAGGTATGACTAGCGGCTACAATGAGCAGTTCTTC
.,TRBJ2-3,many,TRBV10-3,CAISPAGSTDTQYF,TGTGCCATCAGCCCAGCTGGCAGCACAGATACGCAGTATTTT